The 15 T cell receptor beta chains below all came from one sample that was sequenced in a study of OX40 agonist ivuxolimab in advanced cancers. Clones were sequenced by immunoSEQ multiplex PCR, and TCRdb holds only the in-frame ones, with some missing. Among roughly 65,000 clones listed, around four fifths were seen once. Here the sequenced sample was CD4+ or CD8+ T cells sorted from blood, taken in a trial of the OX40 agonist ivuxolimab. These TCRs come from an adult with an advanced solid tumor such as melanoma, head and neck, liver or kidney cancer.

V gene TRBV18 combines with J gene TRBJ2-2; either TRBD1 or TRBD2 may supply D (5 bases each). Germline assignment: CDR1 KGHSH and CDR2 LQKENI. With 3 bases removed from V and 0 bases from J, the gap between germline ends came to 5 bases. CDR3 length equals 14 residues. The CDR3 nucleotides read TGTGCCAGCTCACCGGGACCGAACACCGGGGAGCTGTTTTTT. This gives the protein CASSPGPNTGELFF. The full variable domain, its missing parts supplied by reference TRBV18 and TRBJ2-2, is NAGVMQNPRHLVRRRGQEARLRCSPMKGHSHVYWYRQLPEEGLKFMVYLQKENIIDESGMPKERFSAEFPKEGPSILRIQQVVRGDSAAYFCASSPGPNTGELFFGEGSRLTVL.

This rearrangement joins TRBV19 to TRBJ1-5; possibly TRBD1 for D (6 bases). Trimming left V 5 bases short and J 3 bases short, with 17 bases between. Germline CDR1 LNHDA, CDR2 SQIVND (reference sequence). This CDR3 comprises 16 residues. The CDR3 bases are TGTGCCAGTAGTCCCGGGGGGGGACATAACAATCAGCCCCAGCATTTT. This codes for CASSPGGGHNNQPQHF. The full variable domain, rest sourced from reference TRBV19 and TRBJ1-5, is DGGITQSPKYLFRKEGQNVTLSCEQNLNHDAMYWYRQDPGQGLRLIYYSQIVNDFQKGDIAEGYSVSREKKESFPLTVTSAQKNPTAFYLCASSPGGGHNNQPQHFGDGTRLSIL.

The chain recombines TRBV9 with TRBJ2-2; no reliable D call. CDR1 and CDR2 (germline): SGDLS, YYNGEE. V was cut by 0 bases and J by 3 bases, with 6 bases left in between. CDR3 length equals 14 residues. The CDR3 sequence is CASSVGSYTGELFF. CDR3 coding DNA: TGTGCCAGCAGCGTAGGCAGTTACACCGGGGAGCTGTTTTTT.

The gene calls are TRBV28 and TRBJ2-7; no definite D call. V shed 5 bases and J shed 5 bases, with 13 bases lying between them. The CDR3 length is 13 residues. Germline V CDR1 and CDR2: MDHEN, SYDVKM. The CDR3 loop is CASSPRSGNEQYF. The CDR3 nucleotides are TGTGCCAGCAGTCCTCGATCCGGCAACGAGCAGTACTTC. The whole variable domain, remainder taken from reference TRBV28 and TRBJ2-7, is DVKVTQSSRYLVKRTGEKVFLECVQDMDHENMFWYRQDPGLGLRLIYFSYDVKMKEKGDIPEGYSVSREKKERFSLILESASTNQTSMYLCASSPRSGNEQYFGPGTRLTVT.

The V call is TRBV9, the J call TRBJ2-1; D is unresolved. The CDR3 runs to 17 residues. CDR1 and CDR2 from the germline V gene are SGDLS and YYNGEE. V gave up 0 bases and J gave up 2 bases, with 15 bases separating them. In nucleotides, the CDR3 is TGTGCCAGCAGCGTAGCGGGCAGTCTCTTAGCCTACAATGAGCAGTTCTTC. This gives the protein CASSVAGSLLAYNEQFF.

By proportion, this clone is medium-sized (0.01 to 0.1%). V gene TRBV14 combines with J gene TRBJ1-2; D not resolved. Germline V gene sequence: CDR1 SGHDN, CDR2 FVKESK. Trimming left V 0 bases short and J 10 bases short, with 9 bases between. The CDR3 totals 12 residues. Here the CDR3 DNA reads TGTGCCAGCAGCCAAGATAGGACGGTCTACACCTTC. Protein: CASSQDRTVYTF. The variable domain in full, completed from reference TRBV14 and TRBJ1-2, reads EAGVTQFPSHSVIEKGQTVTLRCDPISGHDNLYWYRRVMGKEIKFLLHFVKESKQDESGMPNNRFLAERTGGTYSTLKVQPAELEDSGVYFCASSQDRTVYTFGSGTRLTVV.

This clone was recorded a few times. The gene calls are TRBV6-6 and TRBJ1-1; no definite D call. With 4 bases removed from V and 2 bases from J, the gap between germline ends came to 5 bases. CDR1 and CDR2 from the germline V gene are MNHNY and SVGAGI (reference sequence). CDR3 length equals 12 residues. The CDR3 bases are TGTGCCAGCAGTTCGCAAAACACTGAAGCTTTCTTT. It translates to CASSSQNTEAFF.

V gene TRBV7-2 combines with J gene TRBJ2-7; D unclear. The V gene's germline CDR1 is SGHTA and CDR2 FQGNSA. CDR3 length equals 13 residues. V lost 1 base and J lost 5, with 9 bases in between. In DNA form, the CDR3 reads TGTGCCAGCAGCTTAGGTCCCTTCCACGAGCAGTACTTC. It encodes CASSLGPFHEQYF.

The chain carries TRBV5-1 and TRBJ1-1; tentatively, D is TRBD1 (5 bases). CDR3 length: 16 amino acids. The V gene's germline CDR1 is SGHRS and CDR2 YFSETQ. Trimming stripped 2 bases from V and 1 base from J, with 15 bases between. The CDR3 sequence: CASSFSVSRANTEAFF. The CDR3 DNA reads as TGCGCCAGCAGCTTCTCAGTTTCCAGGGCGAACACTGAAGCTTTCTTT.

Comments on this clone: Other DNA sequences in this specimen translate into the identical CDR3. The CDR3: CASSPLRQAGGYTF. For the CDR3, the DNA is TGTGCCAGCAGCCCATTGAGGCAGGCGGGCGGCTACACCTTC. The V and J genes are TRBV2 and TRBJ1-2; D is undetermined. CDR1 is SNHLY, CDR2 FYNNEI, per germline. The CDR3 spans 14 residues. Trimming removed 6 bases from V and 8 bases from J, with 19 bases in between.

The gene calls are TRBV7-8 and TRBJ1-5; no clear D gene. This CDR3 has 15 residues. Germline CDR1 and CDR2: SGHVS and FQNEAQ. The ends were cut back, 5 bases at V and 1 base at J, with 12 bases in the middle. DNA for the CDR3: TGTGCCAGCAGCCCTCGGCGTGGCAGCAATCAGCCCCAGCATTTT. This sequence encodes CASSPRRGSNQPQHF.

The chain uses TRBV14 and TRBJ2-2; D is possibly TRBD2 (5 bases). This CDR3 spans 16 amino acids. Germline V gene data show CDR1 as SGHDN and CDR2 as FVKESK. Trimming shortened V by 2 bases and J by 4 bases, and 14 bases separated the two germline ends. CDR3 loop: CASSQPGRGFTGELFF. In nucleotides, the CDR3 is TGTGCCAGCAGCCAACCCGGCCGGGGATTCACCGGGGAGCTGTTTTTT. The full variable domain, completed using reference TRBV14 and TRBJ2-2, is EAGVTQFPSHSVIEKGQTVTLRCDPISGHDNLYWYRRVMGKEIKFLLHFVKESKQDESGMPNNRFLAERTGGTYSTLKVQPAELEDSGVYFCASSQPGRGFTGELFFGEGSRLTVL.

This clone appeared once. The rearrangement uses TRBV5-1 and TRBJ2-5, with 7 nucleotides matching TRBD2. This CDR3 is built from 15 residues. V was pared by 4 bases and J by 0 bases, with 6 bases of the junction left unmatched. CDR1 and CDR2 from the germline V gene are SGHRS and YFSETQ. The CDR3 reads CASSTSLADQETQYF. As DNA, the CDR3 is TGCGCCAGCAGCACCTCTCTAGCGGACCAAGAGACCCAGTACTTC.

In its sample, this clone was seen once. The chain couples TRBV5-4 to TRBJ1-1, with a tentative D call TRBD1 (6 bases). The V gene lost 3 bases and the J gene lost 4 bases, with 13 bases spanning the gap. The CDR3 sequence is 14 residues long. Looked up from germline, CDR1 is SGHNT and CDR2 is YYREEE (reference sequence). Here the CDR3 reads CASSSEFRGTEAFF. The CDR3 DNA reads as TGTGCCAGCAGCTCCGAGTTCAGGGGCACTGAAGCTTTCTTT.

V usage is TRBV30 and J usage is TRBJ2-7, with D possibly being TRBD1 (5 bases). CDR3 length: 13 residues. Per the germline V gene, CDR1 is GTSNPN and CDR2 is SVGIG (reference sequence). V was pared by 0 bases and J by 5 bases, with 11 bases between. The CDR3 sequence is CAWSVQVRDEQYF. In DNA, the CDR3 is TGTGCCTGGAGTGTACAAGTCAGGGACGAGCAGTACTTC.